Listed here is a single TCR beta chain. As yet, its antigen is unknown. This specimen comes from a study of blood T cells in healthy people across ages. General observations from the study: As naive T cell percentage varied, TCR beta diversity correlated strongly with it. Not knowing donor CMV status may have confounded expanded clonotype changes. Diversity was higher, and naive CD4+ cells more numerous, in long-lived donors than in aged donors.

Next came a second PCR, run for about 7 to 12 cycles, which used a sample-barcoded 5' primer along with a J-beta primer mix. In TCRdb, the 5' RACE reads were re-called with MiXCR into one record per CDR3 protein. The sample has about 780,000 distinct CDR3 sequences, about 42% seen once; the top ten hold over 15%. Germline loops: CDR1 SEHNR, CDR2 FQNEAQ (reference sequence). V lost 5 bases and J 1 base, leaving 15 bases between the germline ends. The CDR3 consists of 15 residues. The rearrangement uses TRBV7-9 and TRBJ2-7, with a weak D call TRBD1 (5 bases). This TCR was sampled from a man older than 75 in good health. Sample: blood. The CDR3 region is CASSPRTPSSYEQYF. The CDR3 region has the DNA TGTGCCAGCAGCCCACGGACACCGTCTTCCTACGAGCAGTACTTC.